This is a list of T cell receptor beta chains from one sample in a study of blood T cell repertoires in COVID-19. This table comes from immunoSEQ multiplex PCR, and its TCRdb copy is limited to in-frame clones, with some not included. The profile shows some 240,000 clones, about four fifths of them singletons. Sequencing was carried out using peripheral blood. Receptors were obtained from a woman aged 40 to 49 who had recovered from COVID-19. CDR3s include the opening cysteine and the closing phenylalanine or tryptophan. Fields, in order: D gene, V gene, clone size, J gene, CDR3 DNA, CDR3 protein. The D gene is left open where the match is weak. Clone size is not always given. Where it is, it says once, few, many or a class for expanded clones.

NA	TRBV3-1/TRBV3-2	NA	TRBJ1-4	TGTGCCAGCAGCCAAGCCCGGGATACTAATGAAAAACTGTTTTTT	CASSQARDTNEKLFF
NA	TRBV5-1	few	TRBJ1-1	TGCGCCAGCACAGACTTGAACACTGAAGCTTTCTTT	CASTDLNTEAFF
TRBD2	TRBV29-1	once	TRBJ2-3	TGCAGCGTTCGGAGCGGGGGGAGCACAGATACGCAGTATTTT	CSVRSGGSTDTQYF
NA	TRBV7-2	NA	TRBJ2-2	TGTGCCAGCAGTCACGGGTTGGGGGGGCCCGGGGAGCTGTTTTTT	CASSHGLGGPGELFF
NA	TRBV7-9	NA	TRBJ2-3	TGTGCCAGCAGCCCAGACCAGGGTGAGGGCACAGATACGCAGTATTTT	CASSPDQGEGTDTQYF
NA	TRBV5-1	few	TRBJ1-1	TGCGCCAGCAGCCTCACGGGGAGAGGCGCTGAAGCTTTCTTT	CASSLTGRGAEAFF
NA	TRBV11-2	NA	TRBJ2-2	TGTGCCAGCAGCTTAGGCGGGAACACCGGGGAGCTGTTTTTT	CASSLGGNTGELFF
NA	TRBV13	few	TRBJ2-5	TGTGCCAGCAGCTTAGGGACCGGGGGTTACGAGACCCAGTACTTC	CASSLGTGGYETQYF
NA	TRBV9	NA	TRBJ1-1	TGTGCCAGCAGCGGCGCCCGGGGAGCTTTCTTT	CASSGARGAFF
TRBD1	TRBV13	NA	TRBJ1-5	TGTGCCAGCAGCTTAAGGGACAGGGGACCTAATCAGCCCCAGCATTTT	CASSLRDRGPNQPQHF
NA	TRBV11-2	NA	TRBJ2-7	TGTGCCAGCAGCTTCGGTCCGGGATACGAGCAGTACTTC	CASSFGPGYEQYF
TRBD1	TRBV28	NA	TRBJ2-7	TGTGCCAGCCGTGTTCCGGGACAGGGTTTCGAGCAGTACTTC	CASRVPGQGFEQYF
TRBD1	TRBV4-1	NA	TRBJ1-3	TGCGCCAGCAGCCAAGAGGACAGGGGACAATTCTCTGGAAACACCATATATTTT	CASSQEDRGQFSGNTIYF
NA	TRBV29-1	NA	TRBJ2-5	TGCAGCGCCCGGCGGGACTTACAAGAGACCCAGTACTTC	CSARRDLQETQYF
NA	TRBV5-1	NA	TRBJ1-6	TGCGCCAGCAGCGAGTCGCCGGGCTATAATTCACCCCTCCACTTT	CASSESPGYNSPLHF
TRBD1	TRBV20-1	NA	TRBJ2-7	TGCAGTTCGGGACAGACCTACGAGCAGTACTTC	CSSGQTYEQYF
NA	TRBV7-3	NA	TRBJ2-7	TGTGCCAGCAGGTCACGGGGAATCGGCTCCTACGAGCAGTACTTC	CASRSRGIGSYEQYF
TRBD2	TRBV24-1	NA	TRBJ2-5	TGTGCCACCAGTGATACCTCGGGACTAGCGGGGGGACAAGAGACCCAGTACTTC	CATSDTSGLAGGQETQYF
NA	TRBV30	once	TRBJ1-4	TGTGCCTGGAGTGTCAAGGGGCCCCATGAAAAACTGTTTTTT	CAWSVKGPHEKLFF
NA	TRBV7-8	NA	TRBJ2-7	TGTGCCAGCAGCGTACGACTGGGTGTGGGACATAGCTCCTACGAGCAGTACTTC	CASSVRLGVGHSSYEQYF
NA	TRBV5-1	NA	TRBJ2-2	TGCGCCAGCAGACCTCCCGGGGTTAACACCGGGGAGCTGTTTTTT	CASRPPGVNTGELFF
TRBD1	TRBV5-4	NA	TRBJ2-5	TGTGCCAGCAGCGGCGGGACAGGGGGGTTCCAAGAGACCCAGTACTTC	CASSGGTGGFQETQYF
NA	TRBV10-3	NA	TRBJ1-2	TGTGCCATCAGACCCTCTTCGGGGGGCTACACCTTC	CAIRPSSGGYTF
TRBD1	TRBV5-1	once	TRBJ2-6	TGCGCCAGCGGCACCGGGACAGGCGCACATGGGGCCAACGTCCTGACTTTC	CASGTGTGAHGANVLTF
NA	TRBV4-1	NA	TRBJ2-7	TGCGCCAGCAGCCAAGTTGTAGGGGGACCCTACGAGCAGTACTTC	CASSQVVGGPYEQYF
NA	TRBV4-2	NA	TRBJ1-2	TGTGCCAGCAGCCAATGGCAGGAAGATGGCTACACCTTC	CASSQWQEDGYTF
NA	TRBV29-1	NA	TRBJ2-4	TGCAGCGTTGCCCCCGGAGGGCGGGACATTCAGTACTTC	CSVAPGGRDIQYF
NA	TRBV9	NA	TRBJ2-5	TGTGCCAGCAGCGTAGGAACACGGGTAGAGACCCAGTACTTC	CASSVGTRVETQYF
NA	TRBV3-1/TRBV3-2	NA	TRBJ1-2	TGTGCCAGCAGCCAAGATAGCTGGAATTTTTATGGCTACACCTTC	CASSQDSWNFYGYTF
NA	TRBV11-3	NA	TRBJ1-3	TGTGCCAGCAGTTCTGAGCAGGGGAGGGCTGGAAACACCATATATTTT	CASSSEQGRAGNTIYF
NA	TRBV16	NA	TRBJ1-1	TGTGCCAGCAGCCCGATCTCGGTGGGGGGGACGATGGCTTTCTTT	CASSPISVGGTMAFF
TRBD2	TRBV12-3/TRBV12-4	NA	TRBJ2-2	TGTGCAACCGGGACTAGCGTGACCGGGGAGCTGTTTTTT	CATGTSVTGELFF
TRBD1	TRBV11-2	NA	TRBJ2-1	TGTGCCAGCAGCGCACCCTTGAGGACAGGGGTCCGGTTTGAGCAGTTCTTC	CASSAPLRTGVRFEQFF
NA	TRBV19	NA	TRBJ2-1	TGTGCCAGTAGTACCGTGGCGGAAGTCGATGAGCAGTTCTTC	CASSTVAEVDEQFF
NA	TRBV19	NA	TRBJ1-2	TGTGCCAGTATTCAGCGACAGACTAACTATGGCTACACCTTC	CASIQRQTNYGYTF
NA	TRBV5-1	NA	TRBJ1-5	TGCGCCAGCAGCTTGGCCTCGGGGGAGCCCCAGCATTTT	CASSLASGEPQHF
NA	TRBV28	once	TRBJ1-2	TGTGCCAGCAGTGCACAGTACCCATATGGCTACACCTTC	CASSAQYPYGYTF
NA	TRBV28	NA	TRBJ1-4	TGTGCCAGCAGCCCAGTCCCCCGGGGTAATGAAAAACTGTTTTTT	CASSPVPRGNEKLFF
TRBD2	TRBV19	NA	TRBJ2-7	TGTGCCAGTAGTAGGAGCGGGGGGCGGTCCTACGAGCAGTACTTC	CASSRSGGRSYEQYF
NA	TRBV28	once	TRBJ2-7	TGTGCCAGCGGGCGTCAGTACGAGCAGTACTTC	CASGRQYEQYF
NA	TRBV11-2	NA	TRBJ1-5	TGTGCCAGCAGCCCAGGGGCGGGAGCGGGGGGCAATCAGCCCCAGCATTTT	CASSPGAGAGGNQPQHF
TRBD2	TRBV9	NA	TRBJ2-1	TGTGCCAGCAGCCCCCAAGCGGGGGGCCGTTTCAGCAATGAGCAGTTCTTC	CASSPQAGGRFSNEQFF
TRBD1	TRBV30	NA	TRBJ2-5	TGTGCCTGGAACAGAGACAGGGGAGAGGAGACCCAGTACTTC	CAWNRDRGEETQYF
NA	TRBV2	NA	TRBJ1-6	TGTGCCAGCACCCCCCTGGCGGGGGGAACCAATTCACCCCTCCACTTT	CASTPLAGGTNSPLHF
NA	TRBV5-4	NA	TRBJ2-2	TGTGCCAGCAGCTTGGCAACGAGGACAGACACCGGGGAGCTGTTTTTT	CASSLATRTDTGELFF
NA	TRBV19	NA	TRBJ1-1	TGTGCCAGTAGCATGCTCCGGGCAGGGGCGAACACTGAAGCTTTCTTT	CASSMLRAGANTEAFF
NA	TRBV5-4	NA	TRBJ1-4	TGTGCCAGCAGCTTGGCGGGAGGGCGGGAAAAACTGTTTTTT	CASSLAGGREKLFF
TRBD2	TRBV7-2	NA	TRBJ2-3	TGTGCCAGCAGCATGAGACTAGCGGGGCTCACAGATACGCAGTATTTT	CASSMRLAGLTDTQYF
NA	TRBV4-1	NA	TRBJ2-6	TGCGCCAGCAGCCAAGTCCAGTCTGGGGCCAACGTCCTGACTTTC	CASSQVQSGANVLTF
TRBD1	TRBV2	NA	TRBJ1-6	TGTGCCAGCAGTGGAGGAGGGACAGGGAGAGATTCACCCCTCCACTTT	CASSGGGTGRDSPLHF
TRBD1	TRBV6-5	NA	TRBJ1-1	TGTGCCAGCAGGGACAGGGAGGACACTGAAGCTTTCTTT	CASRDREDTEAFF
TRBD1	TRBV6-5	NA	TRBJ1-1	TGTGCCAGCAGTTACCTGGGACAGGCCGCAGAAGGGGCTTTCTTT	CASSYLGQAAEGAFF
TRBD1	TRBV5-1	NA	TRBJ2-5	TGCGCCAGCAGCTTGGTGGGACAGTCCCAAGAGACCCAGTACTTC	CASSLVGQSQETQYF
TRBD1	TRBV5-1	once	TRBJ1-2	TGCGCCAGCAGCTTGGCCGGGCGGACAGGTGATACTGGCTACACCTTC	CASSLAGRTGDTGYTF
NA	TRBV11-3	NA	TRBJ1-6	TGTGCCAGCAGCTTAGGTGCTCGTAGTCGTTATAATTCACCCCTCCACTTT	CASSLGARSRYNSPLHF
NA	TRBV4-1	NA	TRBJ1-4	TGCGCCAGCAGCCAAAGGCAGGGTGGTACAACTAATGAAAAACTGTTTTTT	CASSQRQGGTTNEKLFF
NA	TRBV6-1	NA	TRBJ1-6	TGTGCCAGCAGTGAAGCGCGTCTAGACTGGGAGAGTTCACCCCTCCACTTT	CASSEARLDWESSPLHF